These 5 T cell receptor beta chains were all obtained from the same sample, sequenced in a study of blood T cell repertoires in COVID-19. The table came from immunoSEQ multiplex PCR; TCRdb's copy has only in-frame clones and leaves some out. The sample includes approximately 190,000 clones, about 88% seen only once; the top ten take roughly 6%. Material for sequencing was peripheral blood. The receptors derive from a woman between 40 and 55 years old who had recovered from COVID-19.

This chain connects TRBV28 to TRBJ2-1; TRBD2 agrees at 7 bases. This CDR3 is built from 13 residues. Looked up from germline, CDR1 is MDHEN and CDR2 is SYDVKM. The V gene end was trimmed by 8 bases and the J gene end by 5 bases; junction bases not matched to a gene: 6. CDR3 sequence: CASGRAPDNEQFF. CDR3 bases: TGTGCCAGCGGGAGGGCACCCGACAATGAGCAGTTCTTC. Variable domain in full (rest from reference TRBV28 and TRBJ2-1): DVKVTQSSRYLVKRTGEKVFLECVQDMDHENMFWYRQDPGLGLRLIYFSYDVKMKEKGDIPEGYSVSREKKERFSLILESASTNQTSMYLCASGRAPDNEQFFGPGTRLTVL.

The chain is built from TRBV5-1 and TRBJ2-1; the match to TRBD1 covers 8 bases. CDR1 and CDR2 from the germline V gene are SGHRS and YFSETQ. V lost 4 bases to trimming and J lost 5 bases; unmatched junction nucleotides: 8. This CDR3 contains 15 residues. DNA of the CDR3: TGCGCCAGCAGCCTGACAGGGGATTACAACAATGAGCAGTTCTTC. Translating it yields CASSLTGDYNNEQFF.

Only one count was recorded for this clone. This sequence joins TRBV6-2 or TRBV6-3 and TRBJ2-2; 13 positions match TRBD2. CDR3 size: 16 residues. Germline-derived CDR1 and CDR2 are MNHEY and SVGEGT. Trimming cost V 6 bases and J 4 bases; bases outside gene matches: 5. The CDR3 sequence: CASSSRLAGGTGELFF. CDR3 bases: TGTGCCAGCAGCTCCAGACTAGCGGGAGGCACCGGGGAGCTGTTTTTT.

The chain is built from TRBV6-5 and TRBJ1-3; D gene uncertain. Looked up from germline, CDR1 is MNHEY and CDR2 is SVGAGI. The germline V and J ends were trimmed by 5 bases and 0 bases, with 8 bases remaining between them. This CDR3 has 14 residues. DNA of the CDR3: TGTGCCAGCAGTCCCGCGAGCTCTGGAAACACCATATATTTT. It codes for CASSPASSGNTIYF.

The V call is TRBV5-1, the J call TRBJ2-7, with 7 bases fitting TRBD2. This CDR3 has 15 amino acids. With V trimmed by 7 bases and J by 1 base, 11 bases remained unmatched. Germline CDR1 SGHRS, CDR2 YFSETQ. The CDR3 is CASRLAAQQSYEQYF. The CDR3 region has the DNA TGCGCCAGCCGGCTAGCGGCGCAGCAGTCCTACGAGCAGTACTTC.